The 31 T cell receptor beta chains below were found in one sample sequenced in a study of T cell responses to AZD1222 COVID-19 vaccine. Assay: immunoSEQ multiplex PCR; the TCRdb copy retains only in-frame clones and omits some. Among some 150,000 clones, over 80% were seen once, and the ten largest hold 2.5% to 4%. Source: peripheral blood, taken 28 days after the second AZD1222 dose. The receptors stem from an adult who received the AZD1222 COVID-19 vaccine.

DNA for the CDR3: TGTGCCAGCAGCCGGGACAGGGCGGGGGGCTACACCTTC. It yields the protein CASSRDRAGGYTF. The chain combines TRBV12-3 or TRBV12-4 with TRBJ1-2; TRBD1 matches at 9 bases. Trimming at V came to 6 bases and at J to 8 bases, leaving 7 bases not matched to a gene. This CDR3 comprises 13 residues.

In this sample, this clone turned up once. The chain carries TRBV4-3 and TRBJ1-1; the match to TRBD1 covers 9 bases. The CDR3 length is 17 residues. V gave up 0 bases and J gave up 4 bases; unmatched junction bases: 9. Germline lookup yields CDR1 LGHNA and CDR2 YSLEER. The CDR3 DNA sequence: TGCGCCAGCAGCCAAGATGGGACAGGGCTCCTAATCACTGAAGCTTTCTTT. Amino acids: CASSQDGTGLLITEAFF.

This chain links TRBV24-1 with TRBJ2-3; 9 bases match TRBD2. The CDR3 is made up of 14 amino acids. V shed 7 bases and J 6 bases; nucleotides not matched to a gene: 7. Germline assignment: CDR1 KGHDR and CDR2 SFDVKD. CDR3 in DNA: TGTGCCACCAGGGGACTAGCTCGGGAGGATACGCAGTATTTT. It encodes CATRGLAREDTQYF.

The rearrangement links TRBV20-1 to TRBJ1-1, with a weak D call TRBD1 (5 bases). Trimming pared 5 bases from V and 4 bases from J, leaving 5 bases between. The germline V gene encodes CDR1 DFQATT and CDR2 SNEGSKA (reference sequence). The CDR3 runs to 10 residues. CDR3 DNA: TGCAGTGCTGGGGCCACTGAAGCTTTCTTT. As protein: CSAGATEAFF.

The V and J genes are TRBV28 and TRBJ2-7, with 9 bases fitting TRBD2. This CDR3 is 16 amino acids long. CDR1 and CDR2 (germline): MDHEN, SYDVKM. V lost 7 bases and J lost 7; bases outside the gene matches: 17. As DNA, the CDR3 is TGTGCCAGCACCCCTTGGGCCTCTAGCGGGGCGCGGGAGCAGTACTTC. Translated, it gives CASTPWASSGAREQYF.

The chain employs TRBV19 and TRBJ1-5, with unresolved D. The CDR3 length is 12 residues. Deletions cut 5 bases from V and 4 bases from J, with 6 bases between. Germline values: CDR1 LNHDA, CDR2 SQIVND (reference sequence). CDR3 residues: CASSARNQPQHF. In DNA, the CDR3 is TGTGCCAGTAGTGCCAGGAATCAGCCCCAGCATTTT.

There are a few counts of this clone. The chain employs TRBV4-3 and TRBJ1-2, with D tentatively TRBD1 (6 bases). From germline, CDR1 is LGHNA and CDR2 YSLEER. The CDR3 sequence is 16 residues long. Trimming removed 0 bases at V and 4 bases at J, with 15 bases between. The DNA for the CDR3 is TGCGCCAGCAGCCAAGATTTCAGGGGCGCGAGCTATGGCTACACCTTC. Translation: CASSQDFRGASYGYTF.

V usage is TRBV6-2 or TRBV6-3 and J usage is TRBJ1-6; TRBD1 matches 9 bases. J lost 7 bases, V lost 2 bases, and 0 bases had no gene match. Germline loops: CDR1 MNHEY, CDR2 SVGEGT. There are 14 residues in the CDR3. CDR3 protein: CASSYGQGNSPLHF. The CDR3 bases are TGTGCCAGCAGTTACGGACAGGGGAATTCACCCCTCCACTTT.

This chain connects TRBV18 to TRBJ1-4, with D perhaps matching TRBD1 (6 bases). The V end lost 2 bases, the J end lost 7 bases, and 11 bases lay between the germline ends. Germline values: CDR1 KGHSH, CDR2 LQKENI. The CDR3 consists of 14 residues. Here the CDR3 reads CASSPRDIGEKLFF. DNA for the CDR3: TGTGCCAGCTCACCAAGGGACATAGGTGAAAAACTGTTTTTT.

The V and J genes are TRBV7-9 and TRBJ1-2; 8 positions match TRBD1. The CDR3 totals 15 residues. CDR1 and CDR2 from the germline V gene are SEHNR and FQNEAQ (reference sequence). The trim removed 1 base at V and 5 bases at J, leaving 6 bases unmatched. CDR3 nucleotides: TGTGCCAGCAGCTTAGAGGACAGGGTATCGTATGGCTACACCTTC. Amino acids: CASSLEDRVSYGYTF.

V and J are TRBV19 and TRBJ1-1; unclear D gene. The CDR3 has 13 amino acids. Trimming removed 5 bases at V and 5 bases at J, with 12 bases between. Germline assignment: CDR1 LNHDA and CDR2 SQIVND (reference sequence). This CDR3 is CASSRESQTEAFF. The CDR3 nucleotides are TGTGCCAGTAGTCGGGAGTCCCAAACTGAAGCTTTCTTT.

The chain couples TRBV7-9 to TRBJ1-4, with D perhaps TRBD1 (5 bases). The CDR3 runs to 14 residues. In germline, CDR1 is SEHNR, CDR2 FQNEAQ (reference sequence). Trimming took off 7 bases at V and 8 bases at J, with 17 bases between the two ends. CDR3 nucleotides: TGTGCCAGCACCACTCAGGCAGGGAACGAAAAACTGTTTTTT. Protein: CASTTQAGNEKLFF.

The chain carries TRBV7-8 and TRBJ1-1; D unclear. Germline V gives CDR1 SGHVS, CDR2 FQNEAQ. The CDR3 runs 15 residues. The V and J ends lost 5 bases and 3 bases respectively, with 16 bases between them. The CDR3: CASSVSRYMDTEAFF. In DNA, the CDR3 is TGTGCCAGCAGCGTTAGCCGATATATGGACACTGAAGCTTTCTTT.

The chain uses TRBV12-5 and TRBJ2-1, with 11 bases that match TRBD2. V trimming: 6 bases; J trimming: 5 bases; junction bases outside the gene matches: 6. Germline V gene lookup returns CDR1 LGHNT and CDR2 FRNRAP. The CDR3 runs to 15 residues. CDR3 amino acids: CASGTTSGNDNEQFF. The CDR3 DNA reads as TGTGCTAGTGGGACGACTAGCGGGAACGACAATGAGCAGTTCTTC.

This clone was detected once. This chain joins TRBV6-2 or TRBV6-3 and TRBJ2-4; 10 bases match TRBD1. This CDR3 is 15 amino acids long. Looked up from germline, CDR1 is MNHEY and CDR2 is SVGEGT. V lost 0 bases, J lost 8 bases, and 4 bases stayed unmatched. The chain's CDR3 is CASSYSRDRGHIQYF. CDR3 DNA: TGTGCCAGCAGTTACTCTAGGGACAGGGGTCACATTCAGTACTTC.

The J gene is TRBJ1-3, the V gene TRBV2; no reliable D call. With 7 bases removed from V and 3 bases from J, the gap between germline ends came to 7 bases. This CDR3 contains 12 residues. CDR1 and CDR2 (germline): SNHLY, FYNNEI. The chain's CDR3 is CASMVGGNTIYF. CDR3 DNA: TGTGCCAGCATGGTGGGTGGAAACACCATATATTTT.

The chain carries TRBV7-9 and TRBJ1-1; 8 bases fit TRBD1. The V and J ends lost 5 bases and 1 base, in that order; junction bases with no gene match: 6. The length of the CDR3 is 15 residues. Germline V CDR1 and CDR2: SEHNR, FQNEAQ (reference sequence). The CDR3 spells CASSQGAQGNTEAFF. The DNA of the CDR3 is TGTGCCAGCAGCCAGGGGGCACAGGGGAACACTGAAGCTTTCTTT.

Here the CDR3 DNA reads TGTGCCAGCAGTACAGGGGTCGGGGCCAACGTCCTGACTTTC. It translates to CASSTGVGANVLTF. This chain uses TRBV6-4 with TRBJ2-6; 7 bases are a match to TRBD1. Germline trimming cut 5 bases from V and 4 bases from J; bases unmatched to any gene: 2. Germline V gene lookup returns CDR1 MRHNA and CDR2 SNTAGT. This CDR3 region has 14 residues.

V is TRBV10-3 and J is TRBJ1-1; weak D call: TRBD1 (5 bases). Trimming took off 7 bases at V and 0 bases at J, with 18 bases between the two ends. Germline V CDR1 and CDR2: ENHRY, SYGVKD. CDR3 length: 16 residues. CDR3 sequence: CAITAGRLLVNTEAFF. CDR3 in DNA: TGTGCCATCACCGCGGGACGGCTCCTCGTGAACACTGAAGCTTTCTTT.

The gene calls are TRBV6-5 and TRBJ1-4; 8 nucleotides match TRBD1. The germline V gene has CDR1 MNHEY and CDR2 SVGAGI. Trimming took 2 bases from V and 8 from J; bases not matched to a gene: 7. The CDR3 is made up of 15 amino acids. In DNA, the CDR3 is TGTGCCAGCAGTTACCCGACAGGGGAGGAGGAAAAACTGTTTTTT. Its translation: CASSYPTGEEEKLFF.

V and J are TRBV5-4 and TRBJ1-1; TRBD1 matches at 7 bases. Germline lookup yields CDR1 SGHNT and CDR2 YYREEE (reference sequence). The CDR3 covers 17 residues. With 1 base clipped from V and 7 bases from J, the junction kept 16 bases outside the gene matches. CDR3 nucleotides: TGTGCCAGCAGCTTGAATAGGTTGGGAGGGAACAGGGGTGAAGCTTTCTTT. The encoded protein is CASSLNRLGGNRGEAFF.

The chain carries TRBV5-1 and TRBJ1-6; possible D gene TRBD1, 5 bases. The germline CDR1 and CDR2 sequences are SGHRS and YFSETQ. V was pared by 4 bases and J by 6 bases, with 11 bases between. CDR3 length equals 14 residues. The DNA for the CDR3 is TGCGCCAGCAGCATCGACAGCCTTAATTCACCCCTCCACTTT. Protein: CASSIDSLNSPLHF.

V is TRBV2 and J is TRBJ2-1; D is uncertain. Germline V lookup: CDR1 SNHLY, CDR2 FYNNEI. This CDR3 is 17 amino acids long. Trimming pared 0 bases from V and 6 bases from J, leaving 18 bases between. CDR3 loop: CASSEAPRARAVNEQFF. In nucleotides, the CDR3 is TGTGCCAGCAGTGAAGCGCCTAGAGCGCGCGCCGTCAATGAGCAGTTCTTC.

This CDR3 reads CASSPHGRSNQPQHF. The CDR3 nucleotides are TGTGCCAGTAGTCCCCACGGGAGGAGCAATCAGCCCCAGCATTTT. The chain is built from TRBV19 and TRBJ1-5; D is ambiguous. The V gene lost 5 bases and the J gene lost 1 base, with 12 bases spanning the gap. Germline CDR1 and CDR2: LNHDA and SQIVND (reference sequence). The CDR3 loop spans 15 amino acids.

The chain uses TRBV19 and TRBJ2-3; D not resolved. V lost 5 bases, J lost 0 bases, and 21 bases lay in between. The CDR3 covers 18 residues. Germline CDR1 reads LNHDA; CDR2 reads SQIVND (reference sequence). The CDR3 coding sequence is TGTGCCAGTAGTCGTGGTGGTCTGGGTTCTTCTAGCACAGATACGCAGTATTTT. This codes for CASSRGGLGSSSTDTQYF.

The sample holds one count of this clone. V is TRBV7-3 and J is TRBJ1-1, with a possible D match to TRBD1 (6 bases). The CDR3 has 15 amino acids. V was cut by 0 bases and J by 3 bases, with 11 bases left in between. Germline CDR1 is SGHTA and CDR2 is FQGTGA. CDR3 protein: CASSLTPGDDTEAFF. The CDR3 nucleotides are TGTGCCAGCAGCTTAACGCCAGGGGATGACACTGAAGCTTTCTTT. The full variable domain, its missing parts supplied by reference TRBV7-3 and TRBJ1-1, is GAGVSQTPSNKVTEKGKYVELRCDPISGHTALYWYRQSLGQGPEFLIYFQGTGAADDSGLPNDRFFAVRPEGSVSTLKIQRTERGDSAVYLCASSLTPGDDTEAFFGQGTRLTVV.

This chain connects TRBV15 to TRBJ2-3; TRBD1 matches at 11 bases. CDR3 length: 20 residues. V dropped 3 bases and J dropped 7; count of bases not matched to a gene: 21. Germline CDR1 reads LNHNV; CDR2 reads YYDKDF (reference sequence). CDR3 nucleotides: TGTGCCACCAGCAGTCCTATGATCTATCCGGGACAGGGGGGGAGGTATACGCAGTATTTT. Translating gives CATSSPMIYPGQGGRYTQYF.

CDR3 amino acids: CASSPFDGNTGELFF. CDR3 DNA: TGTGCCAGCTCACCCTTTGACGGGAACACCGGGGAGCTGTTTTTT. The chain carries TRBV18 and TRBJ2-2; unclear D gene. Germline V gene sequence: CDR1 KGHSH, CDR2 LQKENI. This CDR3 spans 15 amino acids. V dropped 3 bases and J dropped 1 base, with 9 bases sitting between them.

In nucleotides, the CDR3 is TGTGCCAGCAGCTTGATCCCGGGAGGGCGAAATGAGCAGTTCTTC. Encoded protein: CASSLIPGGRNEQFF. This sequence joins TRBV5-6 and TRBJ2-1; the match to TRBD2 covers 8 bases. Trimming removed 1 base from V and 7 bases from J; junction bases left unmatched: 7. CDR1 and CDR2 (germline): SGHDT, YYEEEE. CDR3 length equals 15 residues.

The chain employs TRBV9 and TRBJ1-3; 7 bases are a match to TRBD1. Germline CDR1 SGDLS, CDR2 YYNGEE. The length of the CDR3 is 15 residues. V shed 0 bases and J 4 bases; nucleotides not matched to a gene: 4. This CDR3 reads CASSVGAGGGNTIYF. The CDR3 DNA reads TGTGCCAGCAGCGTAGGGGCAGGGGGAGGAAACACCATATATTTT. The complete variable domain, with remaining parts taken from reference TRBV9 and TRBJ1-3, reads DSGVTQTPKHLITATGQRVTLRCSPRSGDLSVYWYQQSLDQGLQFLIQYYNGEERAKGNILERFSAQQFPDLHSELNLSSLELGDSALYFCASSVGAGGGNTIYFGEGSWLTVV.

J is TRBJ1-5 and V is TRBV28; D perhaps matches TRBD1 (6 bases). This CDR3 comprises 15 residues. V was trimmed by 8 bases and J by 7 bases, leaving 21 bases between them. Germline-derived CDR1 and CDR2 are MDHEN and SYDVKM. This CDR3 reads CASDRPGVGRQPQHF. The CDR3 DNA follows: TGTGCCAGCGATCGGCCAGGGGTAGGCCGACAGCCCCAGCATTTT.